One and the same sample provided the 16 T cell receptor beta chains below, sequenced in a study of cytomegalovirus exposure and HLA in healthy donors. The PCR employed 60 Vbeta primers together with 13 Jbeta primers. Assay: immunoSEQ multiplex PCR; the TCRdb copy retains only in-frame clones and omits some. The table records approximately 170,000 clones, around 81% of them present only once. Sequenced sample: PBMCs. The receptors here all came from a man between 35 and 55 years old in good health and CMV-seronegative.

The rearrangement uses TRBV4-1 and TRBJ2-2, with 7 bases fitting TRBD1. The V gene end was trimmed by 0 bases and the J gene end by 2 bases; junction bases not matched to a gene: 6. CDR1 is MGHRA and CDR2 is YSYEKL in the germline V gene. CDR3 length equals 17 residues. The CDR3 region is CASSQDGTDHNTGELFF. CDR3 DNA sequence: TGCGCCAGCAGCCAAGATGGGACAGATCATAACACCGGGGAGCTGTTTTTT.

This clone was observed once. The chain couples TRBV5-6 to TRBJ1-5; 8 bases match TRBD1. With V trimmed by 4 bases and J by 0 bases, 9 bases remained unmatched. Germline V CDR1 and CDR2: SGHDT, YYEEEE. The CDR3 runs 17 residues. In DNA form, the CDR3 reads TGTGCCAGCAGCCCGGACAGGGAGATCCTTAGCAATCAGCCCCAGCATTTT. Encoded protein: CASSPDREILSNQPQHF.

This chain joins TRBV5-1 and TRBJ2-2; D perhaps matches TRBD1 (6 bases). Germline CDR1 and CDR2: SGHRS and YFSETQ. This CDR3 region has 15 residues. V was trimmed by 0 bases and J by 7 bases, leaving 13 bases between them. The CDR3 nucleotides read TGCGCCAGCAGCTTGGAGGCAGGGGCGGTCGGGGAGCTGTTTTTT. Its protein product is CASSLEAGAVGELFF.

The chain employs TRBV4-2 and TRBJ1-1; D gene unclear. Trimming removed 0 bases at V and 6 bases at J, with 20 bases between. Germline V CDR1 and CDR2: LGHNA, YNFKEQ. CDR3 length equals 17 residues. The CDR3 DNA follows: TGTGCCAGCAGCCAAGATTTCGCAGGACGGAGGGAGGCTGAAGCTTTCTTT. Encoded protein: CASSQDFAGRREAEAFF.

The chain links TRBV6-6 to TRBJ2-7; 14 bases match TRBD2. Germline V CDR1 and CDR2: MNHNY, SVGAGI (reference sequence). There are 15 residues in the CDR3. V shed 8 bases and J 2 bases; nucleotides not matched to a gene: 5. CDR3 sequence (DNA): TGTGCCAGCGGCCTGGGACTAGCGGGAGCCTACGAGCAGTACGTC. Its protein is CASGLGLAGAYEQYV.

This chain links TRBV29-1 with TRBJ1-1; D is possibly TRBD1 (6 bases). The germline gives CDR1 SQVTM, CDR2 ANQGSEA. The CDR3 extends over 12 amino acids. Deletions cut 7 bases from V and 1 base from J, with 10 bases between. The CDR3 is CSALTGNTEAFF. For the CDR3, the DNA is TGCAGCGCCTTGACAGGGAACACTGAAGCTTTCTTT.

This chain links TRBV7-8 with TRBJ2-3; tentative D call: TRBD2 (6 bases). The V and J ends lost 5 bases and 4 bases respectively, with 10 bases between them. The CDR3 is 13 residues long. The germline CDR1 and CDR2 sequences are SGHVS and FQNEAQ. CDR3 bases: TGTGCCAGCAGCCCTCCGGGAGCAGATACGCAGTATTTT. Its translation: CASSPPGADTQYF.

The CDR3 nucleotides read TGCAGCGTGACAGGGACCTTCTCCTACGAGCAGTACTTC. Encoded protein: CSVTGTFSYEQYF. V gene TRBV29-1 combines with J gene TRBJ2-7, with 7 positions matching TRBD1. Germline assignment: CDR1 SQVTM and CDR2 ANQGSEA. CDR3 length: 13 residues. J lost 0 bases, V lost 6 bases, and 5 bases had no gene match.

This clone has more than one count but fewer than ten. As DNA, the CDR3 is TGCGCCAGCAGCTTGGATCACGCAGGGCCCTCCGGGGGCTACACCTTC. It specifies CASSLDHAGPSGGYTF. The chain links TRBV5-1 to TRBJ1-2; D is possibly TRBD1 (5 bases). V was clipped by 0 bases and J by 8 bases, with 20 bases between them. Germline values: CDR1 SGHRS, CDR2 YFSETQ. The CDR3 runs to 16 residues. Full variable domain (missing parts from reference TRBV5-1 and TRBJ1-2): KAGVTQTPRYLIKTRGQQVTLSCSPISGHRSVSWYQQTPGQGLQFLFEYFSETQRNKGNFPGRFSGRQFSNSRSEMNVSTLELGDSALYLCASSLDHAGPSGGYTFGSGTRLTVV.

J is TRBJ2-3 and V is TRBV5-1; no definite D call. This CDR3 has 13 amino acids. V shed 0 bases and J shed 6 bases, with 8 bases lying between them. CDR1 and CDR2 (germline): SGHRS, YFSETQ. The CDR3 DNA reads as TGCGCCAGCAGCTTGGAGACTTGGGATACGCAGTATTTT. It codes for CASSLETWDTQYF.

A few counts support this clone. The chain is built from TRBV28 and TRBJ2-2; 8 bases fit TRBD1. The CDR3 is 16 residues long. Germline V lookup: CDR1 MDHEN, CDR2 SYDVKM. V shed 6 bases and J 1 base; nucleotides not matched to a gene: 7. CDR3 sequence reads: CASRTNGQGNTGELFF. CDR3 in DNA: TGTGCCAGCAGGACTAATGGACAGGGGAACACCGGGGAGCTGTTTTTT. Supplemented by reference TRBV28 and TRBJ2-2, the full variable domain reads DVKVTQSSRYLVKRTGEKVFLECVQDMDHENMFWYRQDPGLGLRLIYFSYDVKMKEKGDIPEGYSVSREKKERFSLILESASTNQTSMYLCASRTNGQGNTGELFFGEGSRLTVL.

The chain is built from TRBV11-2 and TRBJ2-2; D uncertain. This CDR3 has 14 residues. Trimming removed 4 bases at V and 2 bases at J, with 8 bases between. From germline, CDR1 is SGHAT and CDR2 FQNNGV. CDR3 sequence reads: CASSSFGNTGELFF. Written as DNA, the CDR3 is TGTGCCAGCAGCTCGTTTGGCAACACCGGGGAGCTGTTTTTT.

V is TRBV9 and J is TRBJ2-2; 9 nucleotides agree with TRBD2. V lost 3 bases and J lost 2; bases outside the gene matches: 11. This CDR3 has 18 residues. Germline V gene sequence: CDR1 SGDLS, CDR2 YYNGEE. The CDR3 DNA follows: TGTGCCAGCAGCGCCCGGGGTAGCGGGAGCATAAACACCGGGGAGCTGTTTTTT. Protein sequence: CASSARGSGSINTGELFF.

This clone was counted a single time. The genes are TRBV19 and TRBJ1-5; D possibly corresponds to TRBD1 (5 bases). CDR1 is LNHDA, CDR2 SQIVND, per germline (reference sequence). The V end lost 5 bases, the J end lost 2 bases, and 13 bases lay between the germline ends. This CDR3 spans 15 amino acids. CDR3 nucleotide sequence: TGTGCCAGTAGTGCCAGGGATGTAGGCAATCAGCCCCAGCATTTT. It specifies CASSARDVGNQPQHF.

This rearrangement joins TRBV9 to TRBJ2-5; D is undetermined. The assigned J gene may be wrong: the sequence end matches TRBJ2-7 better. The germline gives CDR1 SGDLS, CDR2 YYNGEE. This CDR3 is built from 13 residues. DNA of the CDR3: TGTGCCAGCAGCCTCAGTCTAGTAGACGAGCAGTACTTC. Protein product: CASSLSLVDEQYF.

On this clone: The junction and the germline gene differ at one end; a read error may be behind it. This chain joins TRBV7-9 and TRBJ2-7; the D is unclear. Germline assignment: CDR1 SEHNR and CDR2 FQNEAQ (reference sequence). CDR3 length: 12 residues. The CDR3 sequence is CSSSPSGKEQYF. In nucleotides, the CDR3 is TGTTCCAGCAGCCCTAGTGGTAAGGAGCAGTACTTC.